These 15 T cell receptor beta chains share one sample of origin, sequenced in a study of cytomegalovirus exposure and HLA in healthy donors. PCR primers comprised 60 Vbeta and 13 Jbeta primers. Sequencing was performed with immunoSEQ multiplex PCR; in TCRdb, only in-frame clones are kept and a portion is missing. The repertoire includes about 85,000 clones, more than 60% of them detected once, and 3% to 5% sits in the top ten. Input material: PBMCs. These receptor sequences come from a young man in good health and CMV-seronegative.

The genes are TRBV4-1 and TRBJ2-2; D unclear. The ends were cut back, 1 base at V and 1 base at J, with 7 bases in the middle. The CDR3 is made up of 15 amino acids. Germline V gives CDR1 MGHRA, CDR2 YSYEKL. Here the CDR3 reads CASSQAPGNTGELFF. The DNA for the CDR3 is TGCGCCAGCAGCCAAGCCCCAGGGAACACCGGGGAGCTGTTTTTT.

The CDR3 protein is CASSLVGANYGYTF. The CDR3 coding sequence is TGTGCCAGCAGCTTAGTGGGAGCTAACTATGGCTACACCTTC. The chain has TRBV11-2 and TRBJ1-2; D is uncertain. Trimming cost V 1 base and J 0 bases, with 6 bases left between them. Germline assignment: CDR1 SGHAT and CDR2 FQNNGV. The CDR3 is made up of 14 amino acids.

This clone was detected only once. This rearrangement joins TRBV7-2 to TRBJ2-5; 7 nucleotides align to TRBD2. V shed 5 bases, J shed 1 base, and the junction held 7 bases outside the gene matches. This CDR3 contains 15 residues. CDR1 SGHTA and CDR2 FQGNSA come from the germline V gene. The CDR3 loop reads CASSLPGTTQETQYF. The CDR3, as DNA: TGTGCCAGCAGCCTGCCCGGGACTACCCAAGAGACCCAGTACTTC.

The chain carries TRBV4-3 and TRBJ1-1; 11 bases map to TRBD1. CDR1 and CDR2 from the germline V gene are LGHNA and YSLEER. Unmatched junction bases numbered 18, after V lost 5 bases and J lost 4 bases. The CDR3 runs to 19 residues. CDR3: CASSSRGARDRGTGTEAFF. The CDR3 coding sequence is TGCGCCAGCAGCTCAAGAGGTGCTCGGGACAGGGGGACGGGCACTGAAGCTTTCTTT.

The V call is TRBV6-1, the J call TRBJ2-3, with 10 bases that match TRBD2. CDR3 length equals 20 residues. Germline loops: CDR1 MNHNS, CDR2 SASEGT. V shed 4 bases, J shed 3 bases, and the junction held 19 bases outside the gene matches. CDR3 sequence reads: CASSGRQSGREGRGTDTQYF. The CDR3 DNA is TGTGCCAGCAGTGGACGCCAGAGCGGGAGGGAGGGTAGGGGGACAGATACGCAGTATTTT.

The chain joins TRBV6-1 to TRBJ2-1, with TRBD2 matching 12 bases. The V and J ends lost 6 bases and 8 bases, in that order; junction bases with no gene match: 8. Germline CDR1 reads MNHNS; CDR2 reads SASEGT. The CDR3 contains 15 residues. The CDR3 nucleotides are TGTGCCAGCAGGCGCCGACTAGCGGGGGAGTATGAGCAGTTCTTC. Translation: CASRRRLAGEYEQFF.

The chain recombines TRBV28 with TRBJ2-5, with no clear D. The germline V and J ends were trimmed by 2 bases and 2 bases, with 15 bases remaining between them. The V gene's germline CDR1 is MDHEN and CDR2 SYDVKM. The CDR3 is 16 residues long. The DNA for the CDR3 is TGTGCCAGCAGTTTAGGGTGGAGAGGTCCGCAAGAGACCCAGTACTTC. Translating it yields CASSLGWRGPQETQYF.

As DNA, the CDR3 is TGTGCCAGCAGCTTGGGACAGGGTTCGACTGAAGCTTTCTTT. Encoded protein: CASSLGQGSTEAFF. This sequence joins TRBV7-9 and TRBJ1-1, with 9 bases aligning to TRBD1. Germline loops: CDR1 SEHNR, CDR2 FQNEAQ (reference sequence). This CDR3 is 14 amino acids long. The junction had 4 bases not matched to a gene; V was cut back by 3 bases and J by 5 bases.

This clone was seen more than once but under ten times. This sequence joins TRBV29-1 and TRBJ2-1, with a possible D match to TRBD1 (5 bases). The CDR3 is 11 amino acids. CDR1 and CDR2 (germline): SQVTM, ANQGSEA. V was shortened by 4 bases and J by 6 bases, with 7 bases between the two germline ends. CDR3 protein: CSVGQTNEQFF. The CDR3 DNA sequence: TGCAGCGTTGGACAGACCAATGAGCAGTTCTTC.

The chain is built from TRBV5-1 and TRBJ2-5; tentatively, D is TRBD2 (6 bases). The end of the DNA aligns better with TRBJ2-7, so the J call may be wrong. CDR3 length equals 15 residues. The germline V gene encodes CDR1 SGHRS and CDR2 YFSETQ. The CDR3 reads CASSLFSGSSYEQYF. CDR3 nucleotide sequence: TGCGCCAGCAGCTTGTTTAGCGGTAGCTCCTACGAGCAGTACTTC.

This clone came up a few times. J is TRBJ1-2 and V is TRBV18; no clear D gene. This CDR3 has 13 residues. Trimming left V 5 bases short and J 7 bases short, with 14 bases between. Per germline, CDR1 KGHSH and CDR2 LQKENI. The chain's CDR3 is CASSTQPRGGYTF. Here the CDR3 DNA reads TGTGCCAGCTCAACACAACCCCGGGGTGGCTACACCTTC.

J is TRBJ1-5 and V is TRBV19; tentatively, D is TRBD1 (5 bases). CDR1 is LNHDA and CDR2 is SQIVND in the germline V gene (reference sequence). This CDR3 is built from 12 residues. Trimming shortened V by 6 bases and J by 3 bases, and 6 bases separated the two germline ends. Written as DNA, the CDR3 is TGTGCCAGTAGCAGGGTCAATCAGCCCCAGCATTTT. Residues: CASSRVNQPQHF.

V gene TRBV27 combines with J gene TRBJ1-2; unclear D gene. Germline V lookup: CDR1 MNHEY, CDR2 SMNVEV (reference sequence). The ends were cut back, 3 bases at V and 4 bases at J, with 9 bases in the middle. This CDR3 region has 13 residues. CDR3 sequence: CASSLRAGYGYTF. The CDR3 DNA reads TGTGCCAGCAGTTTGCGGGCAGGCTATGGCTACACCTTC.

V usage is TRBV19 and J usage is TRBJ2-2; D is possibly TRBD1 (6 bases). Germline lookup yields CDR1 LNHDA and CDR2 SQIVND (reference sequence). This CDR3 has 13 amino acids. V lost 6 bases and J 5 bases, leaving 10 bases between the germline ends. CDR3 bases: TGTGCCAGTAGGGACAGAGCGACCGGGGAGCTGTTTTTT. Its translation is CASRDRATGELFF.

This clone was detected a few times. V and J are TRBV2 and TRBJ2-3, with TRBD2 as a possible D gene (5 bases). The CDR3 spans 13 residues. Germline V gene data show CDR1 as SNHLY and CDR2 as FYNNEI. V was pared by 7 bases and J by 1 base, with 9 bases between. The CDR3 here is CASKVGGTDTQYF. The CDR3 DNA is TGTGCCAGCAAGGTCGGGGGCACAGATACGCAGTATTTT.